This entry concerns a single T cell receptor (beta chain). This record comes from a study of blood T cell repertoires in COVID-19. The CDR3 consists of 13 residues. Germline V gene sequence: CDR1 SNHLY, CDR2 FYNNEI. Between the trimmed V and J ends, which lost 4 bases and 1 base, there was a span of 7 bases. Repertoires were generated with immunoSEQ multiplex PCR, while TCRdb's copy carries only in-frame clones and drops some. The sample contains approximately 380,000 clones, about 85% of which appear only once. The sample was peripheral blood. V usage is TRBV2 and J usage is TRBJ1-1; D is uncertain. The TCR comes from a woman aged 18-29 years with acute or convalescent COVID-19. The CDR3 sequence is CASSAYKNTEAFF. The CDR3 coding sequence is TGTGCCAGCAGTGCTTATAAGAACACTGAAGCTTTCTTT.